Below, 4 T cell receptor beta chains from the same sample are listed, as sequenced in a study of tissue T cells after allogeneic stem cell transplantation. TCRdb's copy holds only in-frame clones and misses some; the assay was immunoSEQ multiplex PCR. The sample shows nearly 50,000 clones, around 67% of them seen only once. Sequencing input: sorted cells pooled from one or two spleens. Receptors originate from a pool of C57BL/6 mice in good health.

For this clone: Germline and genes here are mouse. The read terminates 1 residue ahead of where the CDR3 ends, so the germline J gene completes it. The gene calls are TRBV15 and TRBJ2-1, with no clear D. The CDR3 runs to 11 residues. Germline CDR1 and CDR2: SGHND and FRSKSL. V was clipped by 8 bases and J by 5 bases, with 7 bases between them. CDR3 DNA, as far as it was read: TGTGCCAGCGGCCGCCATGCTGAGCAGTTC. Its protein is CASGRHAEQF. The full CDR3 reads CASGRHAEQFF.

On this clone itself: Germline and genes here are mouse. Read coverage stops 1 residue before the CDR3 terminus; the germline J gene supplies the remainder. The genes are TRBV4 and TRBJ1-6, with 8 bases matching TRBD1. Being an ORF, TRBJ1-6 has a function that is uncertain. Unmatched junction bases numbered 5, after V lost 6 bases and J lost 7 bases. This CDR3 is built from 14 residues. CDR1 and CDR2 from the germline V gene are LGHDT and YNNKQL (reference sequence). The CDR3 region is CASSRQGRNSPLYF. The sequenced part of the CDR3 DNA is TGTGCCAGCAGTCGACAGGGGAGAAATTCGCCCCTCTAC.

Note on this clone: Gene labels here are mouse ones. Partial CDR3 DNA: TGTGCAAGCAGCTTGGTAGGGAACGAAAGATTATTT. Its translation: CASSLVGNERLF. The full CDR3 reads CASSLVGNERLFF. The rearrangement links TRBV16 to TRBJ1-4, with D uncertain. Coverage ceases 1 residue before the CDR3 finishes, and the germline J gene fills in the end. Deletions cut 3 bases from V and 5 bases from J, with 7 bases between. Germline lookup yields CDR1 SGHSA and CDR2 FRNQAP. This CDR3 region has 13 residues.

A word on this clone: The gene symbols are mouse symbols. The part of the CDR3 DNA that was read is TGTGCCAGCAGTGACCCGGGTGTTTCCAACGAAAGATTATTT. Protein sequence: CASSDPGVSNERLF. The whole CDR3 reads CASSDPGVSNERLFF. V gene TRBV13-1 combines with J gene TRBJ1-4; D ambiguous. The CDR3 end falls 1 residue outside the read, so it is completed with the germline J gene. Germline CDR1 and CDR2: NSHNY and SYGAGN. CDR3 length equals 15 residues. Trimming cost V 2 bases and J 0 bases, with 8 bases left between them.